This TCR beta chain was captured in a study of blood T cells in healthy people across ages. Study-wide results and caveats: Leaving the PBMCs unsorted stopped any conclusive comparison of naive versus antigen-experienced cells.

Trimming left V 0 bases short and J 8 bases short, with 11 bases between. Germline V gene sequence: CDR1 SQVTM, CDR2 ANQGSEA. CDR3 length: 13 residues. This clonotype was counted at least ten times. Its antigen is still unknown. It was with a sample-barcoded 5' primer and a J-beta primer mix that a second PCR of about 6 to 11 cycles was run. Template switching added a 12-random-nucleotide identifier to every cDNA molecule. TCRdb analysed the 5' RACE reads with MiXCR anew, one entry per CDR3 protein. The sample records about 1.7 million distinct CDR3 sequences, roughly 27% being singletons. This TCR was sampled from a woman aged 25 to 39 in good health. The sample was blood. The chain couples TRBV29-1 to TRBJ2-4, with no clear D. This chain's CDR3 is CSVEEGSSDIQYF. The CDR3 coding sequence is TGCAGCGTTGAAGAGGGCTCCTCGGACATTCAGTACTTC.